The T cell receptor beta chain described here comes from a study of T cell repertoires in ileal Crohn's disease. About the research overall: About half of patients got postoperative therapy: around 10 thiopurines, under 20 anti-TNF.

J gave up 10 bases and V 8 bases, and 17 bases lay outside the gene matches. This CDR3 has 15 amino acids. Per the germline V gene, CDR1 is MGHDK and CDR2 is SYGVNS. TCRdb's table, derived via immunoSEQ multiplex PCR, lists solely in-frame clones and lacks some. The repertoire holds 6,000 to 8,500 clones, 81% seen once, with about 5% in the top ten. The receptor was isolated from an adult with Crohn's disease. The rearrangement uses TRBV25-1 and TRBJ2-3; 8 positions agree with TRBD1. The sequenced sample was ileal tissue. CDR3 nucleotide sequence: TGTGCCAGCGGCCTAAGGACAGGGATGGAGAGCGCGCAGTATTTT. It encodes CASGLRTGMESAQYF. The full variable domain, completed using reference TRBV25-1 and TRBJ2-3, is EADIYQTPRYLVIGTGKKITLECSQTMGHDKMYWYQQDPGMELHLIHYSYGVNSTEKGDLSSESTVSRIRTEHFPLTLESARPSHTSQYLCASGLRTGMESAQYFGPGTRLTVL.